One and the same sample provided the 2 T cell receptor beta chains below, sequenced in a study of radiotherapy plus CTLA-4 blockade in lung cancer. Here immunoSEQ multiplex PCR was the method, and the copy in TCRdb shows in-frame clones only, minus some. There are about 78,000 clones in the sample; around 86% occur only once, and approximately 2% lies in the top ten. The sample here was peripheral blood, taken from a patient treated with radiotherapy plus ipilimumab. The receptors originated from a human donor with non-small cell lung cancer who had a partial response to radiotherapy plus ipilimumab.

The genes are TRBV19 and TRBJ2-2; 7 nucleotides match TRBD1. Germline assignment: CDR1 LNHDA and CDR2 SQIVND (reference sequence). Losses at the gene ends were 4 bases for V and 5 bases for J; bases not matched to a gene: 7. The CDR3 is 15 residues long. The CDR3: CASSSVQGLTGELFF. The CDR3 DNA is TGTGCCAGTAGTAGTGTACAGGGGCTAACCGGGGAGCTGTTTTTT.

This chain connects TRBV14 to TRBJ1-4; 9 nucleotides agree with TRBD1. The CDR3 spans 15 residues. Trimming took 4 bases from V and 8 from J; bases not matched to a gene: 8. Per the germline V gene, CDR1 is SGHDN and CDR2 is FVKESK. The CDR3 DNA is TGTGCCAGCAGCCCTACAGGGGGCCCTTGGGAAAAACTGTTTTTT. It translates to CASSPTGGPWEKLFF.